The rows below give T cell receptor beta chains drawn from one sample of a study of blood T cell repertoires in COVID-19. Produced via immunoSEQ multiplex PCR; TCRdb's table is partial and in-frame only. The table includes 200,000 to 250,000 clones, approximately 84% detected once. The sample taken for sequencing was peripheral blood. These receptors came from a man between 40 and 49 years old with acute or convalescent COVID-19. Each CDR3 is given with its conserved first and last residue. The D gene is left open where the match is weak.

J gene: TRBJ1-2
V gene: TRBV13
D gene: TRBD1
CDR3 protein: CASSLTGTGGRTGYTF

J gene: TRBJ2-3
V gene: TRBV3-1/TRBV3-2
D gene: -
CDR3 protein: CASSFNSDTQYF

J gene: TRBJ2-1
V gene: TRBV9
D gene: -
CDR3 protein: CASSVAGVNYNEQFF

J gene: TRBJ2-4
V gene: TRBV11-2
D gene: -
CDR3 protein: CASSLGTATPIQYF

J gene: TRBJ2-1
V gene: TRBV7-3
D gene: -
CDR3 protein: CASSLNGGSSYNEQFF

J gene: TRBJ2-1
V gene: TRBV7-3
D gene: -
CDR3 protein: CASSLSPGHGEQFF

J gene: TRBJ2-1
V gene: TRBV5-1
D gene: TRBD1
CDR3 protein: CASSGGDSLNEQFF

J gene: TRBJ2-7
V gene: TRBV3-1/TRBV3-2
D gene: -
CDR3 protein: CASSPGRSGEQYF

J gene: TRBJ1-1
V gene: TRBV7-9
D gene: -
CDR3 protein: CASTHATGILPMNTEAFF

J gene: TRBJ1-1
V gene: TRBV3-1/TRBV3-2
D gene: -
CDR3 protein: CASSRGVWNTEAFF

J gene: TRBJ2-7
V gene: TRBV2
D gene: -
CDR3 protein: CASSERAGTMAYEQYF

J gene: TRBJ1-2
V gene: TRBV27
D gene: TRBD1
CDR3 protein: CASSLRGDRNYGYTF

J gene: TRBJ1-3
V gene: TRBV2
D gene: TRBD1
CDR3 protein: CASSQFRQGDRNTIYF

J gene: TRBJ2-6
V gene: TRBV7-3
D gene: TRBD2
CDR3 protein: CASSILAGGPGANVLTF

J gene: TRBJ1-5
V gene: TRBV2
D gene: -
CDR3 protein: CASSEGGAGQPQHF

J gene: TRBJ1-1
V gene: TRBV28
D gene: -
CDR3 protein: CASSPGRGGTEAFF

J gene: TRBJ1-6
V gene: TRBV5-1
D gene: -
CDR3 protein: CASSLDGWGVQSPLHF

J gene: TRBJ1-6
V gene: TRBV5-1
D gene: -
CDR3 protein: CASSLDSLVSPLHF

J gene: TRBJ2-7
V gene: TRBV10-3
D gene: TRBD1
CDR3 protein: CAISDQTGGYEQYF

J gene: TRBJ2-1
V gene: TRBV5-1
D gene: TRBD1
CDR3 protein: CASSLGTGSYNEQFF

J gene: TRBJ1-3
V gene: TRBV18
D gene: -
CDR3 protein: CASSPLSQGFGNTIYF

J gene: TRBJ2-3
V gene: TRBV14
D gene: TRBD2
CDR3 protein: CASSLSGNTDTQYF

J gene: TRBJ1-5
V gene: TRBV11-2
D gene: -
CDR3 protein: CASSRGSSNQPQHF

J gene: TRBJ2-5
V gene: TRBV6-5
D gene: TRBD2
CDR3 protein: CASSLLAGGQETQYF

J gene: TRBJ1-1
V gene: TRBV3-1/TRBV3-2
D gene: TRBD1
CDR3 protein: CASRTTGTNTEAFF

J gene: TRBJ2-7
V gene: TRBV6-4
D gene: -
CDR3 protein: CASSELGETYEQYF

J gene: TRBJ2-5
V gene: TRBV5-6
D gene: -
CDR3 protein: CASREQHQETQYF

J gene: TRBJ2-1
V gene: TRBV6-5
D gene: -
CDR3 protein: CATTRGASYNEQFF

J gene: TRBJ1-1
V gene: TRBV7-9
D gene: -
CDR3 protein: CASSLQGFNPEAFF

J gene: TRBJ1-1
V gene: TRBV6-5
D gene: -
CDR3 protein: CASRNQGNTEAFF

J gene: TRBJ1-1
V gene: TRBV19
D gene: -
CDR3 protein: CASSSPAGNTEAFF

J gene: TRBJ1-4
V gene: TRBV5-1
D gene: TRBD1
CDR3 protein: CASSPTGQGSNEKLFF

J gene: TRBJ1-1
V gene: TRBV27
D gene: TRBD1
CDR3 protein: CASSLTGANLNTEAFF

J gene: TRBJ1-2
V gene: TRBV5-1
D gene: TRBD1
CDR3 protein: CASSSTGGNNYGYTF

J gene: TRBJ1-4
V gene: TRBV18
D gene: -
CDR3 protein: CASSPNLGATNEKLFF

J gene: TRBJ2-5
V gene: TRBV24-1
D gene: TRBD1
CDR3 protein: CATSDPRDRRLQETQYF

J gene: TRBJ1-5
V gene: TRBV4-1
D gene: -
CDR3 protein: CASSQDRGGSNQPQHF

J gene: TRBJ1-2
V gene: TRBV7-8
D gene: TRBD1
CDR3 protein: CASSPGQGAVEGYTF

J gene: TRBJ1-6
V gene: TRBV7-9
D gene: -
CDR3 protein: CASSFPGNSPLHF

J gene: TRBJ2-1
V gene: TRBV24-1
D gene: TRBD1
CDR3 protein: CATSDKPGTGAAYYNEQFF

J gene: TRBJ1-4
V gene: TRBV14
D gene: -
CDR3 protein: CASSQNRVGEKLFF

J gene: TRBJ2-7
V gene: TRBV7-8
D gene: TRBD1
CDR3 protein: CASTPGQGARYEQYF

J gene: TRBJ1-2
V gene: TRBV6-5
D gene: TRBD1
CDR3 protein: CASRGTGGADYGYTF

J gene: TRBJ1-2
V gene: TRBV4-2
D gene: TRBD1
CDR3 protein: CASSQDPPGQRYGYTF

J gene: TRBJ2-3
V gene: TRBV24-1
D gene: -
CDR3 protein: CATSDSGIDTQYF

J gene: TRBJ1-5
V gene: TRBV10-3
D gene: -
CDR3 protein: CAISESQGNQPQHF

J gene: TRBJ1-2
V gene: TRBV5-1
D gene: TRBD1
CDR3 protein: CASSLDRGYGYTF

J gene: TRBJ1-2
V gene: TRBV25-1
D gene: TRBD1
CDR3 protein: CASSELTPGQGVRGYTF